This T cell receptor (beta chain) is drawn from a study of blood T cell repertoires in COVID-19. The length of the CDR3 is 14 residues. Germline-derived CDR1 and CDR2 are SEHNR and FQNEAQ (reference sequence). Trimming removed 5 bases from V and 5 bases from J; junction bases left unmatched: 8. Method: immunoSEQ multiplex PCR; TCRdb's copy keeps in-frame clones and lacks some. The sample has 100,000 to 150,000 clones; 85% to 90% are singletons. The TCR was taken from a woman between 45 and 65 years old with active or convalescent COVID-19. What was sequenced was peripheral blood. The genes are TRBV7-9 and TRBJ2-5, with TRBD1 matching 7 bases. CDR3 DNA: TGTGCCAGCAGCCCCACTACAGGGGACGAGACCCAGTACTTC. Translating gives CASSPTTGDETQYF.